This section outlines one T cell receptor beta chain sequence together with its context. There is no known antigen for this receptor. The input lacks base qualities; no much larger clone sits a single base away. RNA was extracted using the RNeasy kit, and about 0.5 to 1 microgram was reverse transcribed with random hexamers. TCR beta CDR3 regions were amplified with the immunoSEQ multiplex PCR assay covering 54 Vbeta and 13 Jbeta segments. PCR amplification bias was corrected using a synthetic template baseline for primer optimization and computational correction. The authors' analysis ran thus. Reads were annotated to V, D and J genes per IMGT and analyzed with immunoSEQ Analyzer, keeping only productive sequences. Clonality was calculated as one minus the Shannon entropy normalized by log2 of the number of productive unique sequences. Public and private clones were assessed among the 100 most prevalent clones of each patient and control. Susac-specific clones were defined as absent from healthy and MS cohorts, around 970 published viral clones and other ImmuneACCESS disease sequences. TCRdb trimmed the raw reads at Q25, called clones with MiXCR and kept productive beta chains. CDR3 protein sequences are deduplicated, and each keeps its most common genes and DNA. The V and J calls shown here were made by TCRdb, not taken from the authors' results. The sample table contains about 140,000 distinct CDR3 sequences; only one count was recorded for approximately 93% of them. The top ten hold over 0.25% of the sample.

Looking up the germline V gene yields CDR1 SGDLS and CDR2 YYNGEE. From its cysteine to its phenylalanine, the CDR3 spans 12 amino acids. The DNA shown is the 36-base CDR3, in frame from base 1. Relative to germline, V is 5 bases shorter and J is 3 bases shorter, with 7 bases between their ends. The data are from a study of CD8 T cells in Susac syndrome (dated by TCRdb to the late 2010s). With regard to the full study: Whether CD8+ T cell activation and differentiation in Susac syndrome was antigen driven was tested using repertoire sequencing. Clonality of the CD8+ T cell repertoire was compared between more than 10 healthy donors, approximately 14 Susac syndrome patients and fewer than 16 multiple sclerosis patients.

Peripheral blood CD8+ and CD4+ T cells from healthy donors, Susac syndrome patients and multiple sclerosis patients were profiled using high-throughput TCR beta sequencing. Healthy donors were age- and sex-matched controls. Bulk CD8+ and CD4+ T cells were purified by magnetic negative isolation, while CD8+ TEMRA cells were enriched using FACS. Blood was collected in EDTA tubes and processed within 24 hours, with PBMCs isolated through density gradient centrifugation. PBMCs destined for TCR sequencing were cryopreserved in liquid nitrogen and later thawed in a 37 °C water bath. A purity of at least 90% was achieved for sorted or isolated CD4+, CD8+ and CD8+ TEMRA cells. Results the study describes overall, beyond this receptor: The TCR sequencing and HLA analysis was acknowledged to have included a relatively small number of individuals.

The sequenced material came from CD8+ T cells from PBMCs. The chain is encoded by TRBV9 joined to TRBJ2-3, with no reliable assignment of the D segment. This sequence was found in a human donor in good health. Read as DNA, the sequence is TGTGCCAGCAGGTTTTTAACAGATACGCAGTATTTT. Translated, this is CASRFLTDTQYF.